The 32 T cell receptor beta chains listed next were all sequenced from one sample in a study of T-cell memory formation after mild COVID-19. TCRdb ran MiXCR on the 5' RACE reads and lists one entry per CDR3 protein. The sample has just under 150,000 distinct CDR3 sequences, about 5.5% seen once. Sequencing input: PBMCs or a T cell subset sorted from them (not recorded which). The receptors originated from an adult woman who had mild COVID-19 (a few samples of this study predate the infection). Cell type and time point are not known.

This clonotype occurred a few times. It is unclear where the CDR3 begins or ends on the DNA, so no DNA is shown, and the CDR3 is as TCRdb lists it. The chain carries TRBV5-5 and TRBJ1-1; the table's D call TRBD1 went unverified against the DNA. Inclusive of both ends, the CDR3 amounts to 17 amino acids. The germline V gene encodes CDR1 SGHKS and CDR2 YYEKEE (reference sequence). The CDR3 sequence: CASSLAVRARAGAEAFF.

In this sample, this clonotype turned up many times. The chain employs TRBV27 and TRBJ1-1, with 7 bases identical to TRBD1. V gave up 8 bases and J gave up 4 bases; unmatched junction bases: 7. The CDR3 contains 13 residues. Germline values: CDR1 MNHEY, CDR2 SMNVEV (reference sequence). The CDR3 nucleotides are TGTGCCAGCGGTCAGGGGGGGCGCACTGAAGCTTTCTTT. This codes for CASGQGGRTEAFF.

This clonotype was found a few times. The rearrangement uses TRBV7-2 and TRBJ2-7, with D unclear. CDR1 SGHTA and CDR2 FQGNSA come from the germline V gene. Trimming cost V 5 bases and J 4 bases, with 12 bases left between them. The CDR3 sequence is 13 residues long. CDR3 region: CASSRRPDYEQYF. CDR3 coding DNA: TGTGCCAGCAGCCGAAGACCGGATTACGAGCAGTACTTC.

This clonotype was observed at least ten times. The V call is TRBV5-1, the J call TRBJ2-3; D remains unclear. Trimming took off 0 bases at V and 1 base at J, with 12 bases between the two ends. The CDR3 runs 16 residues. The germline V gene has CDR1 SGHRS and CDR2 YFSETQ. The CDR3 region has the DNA TGCGCCAGCAGCTTGGGGATCCAATCCGGCACAGATACGCAGTATTTT. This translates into CASSLGIQSGTDTQYF.

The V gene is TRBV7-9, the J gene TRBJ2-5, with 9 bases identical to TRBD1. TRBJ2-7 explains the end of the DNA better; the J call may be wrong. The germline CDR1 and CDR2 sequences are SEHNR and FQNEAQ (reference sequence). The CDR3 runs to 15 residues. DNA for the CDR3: TGTGCCAGCAGCAGGGACAGGGCAATCATCTACGAGCAGTACTTC. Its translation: CASSRDRAIIYEQYF.

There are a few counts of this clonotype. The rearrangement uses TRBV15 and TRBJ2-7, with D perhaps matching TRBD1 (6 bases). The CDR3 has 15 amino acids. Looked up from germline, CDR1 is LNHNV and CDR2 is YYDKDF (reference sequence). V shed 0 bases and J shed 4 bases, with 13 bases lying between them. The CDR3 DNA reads TGTGCCACCAGCAGAGATCCAGGGGCGAGGTACGAGCAGTACTTC. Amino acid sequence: CATSRDPGARYEQYF.

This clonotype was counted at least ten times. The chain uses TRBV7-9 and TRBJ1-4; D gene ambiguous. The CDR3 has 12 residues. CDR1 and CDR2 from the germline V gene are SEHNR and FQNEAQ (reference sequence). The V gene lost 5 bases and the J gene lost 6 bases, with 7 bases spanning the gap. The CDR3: CASSRGHEKLFF. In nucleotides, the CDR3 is TGTGCCAGCAGCCGAGGTCATGAAAAACTGTTTTTT.

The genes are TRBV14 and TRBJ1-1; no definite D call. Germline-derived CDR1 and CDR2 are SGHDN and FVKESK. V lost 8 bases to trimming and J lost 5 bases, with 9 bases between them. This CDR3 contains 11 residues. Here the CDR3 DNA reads TGTGCCAGCTCCCTCTGGACTGAAGCTTTCTTT. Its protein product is CASSLWTEAFF.

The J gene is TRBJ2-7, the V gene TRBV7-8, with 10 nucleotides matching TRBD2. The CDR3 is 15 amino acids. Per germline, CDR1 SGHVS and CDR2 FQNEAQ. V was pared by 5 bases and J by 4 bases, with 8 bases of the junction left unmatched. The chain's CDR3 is CASSVGLAAEYEQYF. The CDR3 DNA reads TGTGCCAGCAGCGTCGGACTAGCGGCCGAATACGAGCAGTACTTC. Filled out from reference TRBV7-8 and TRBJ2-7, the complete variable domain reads GAGVSQSPRYKVAKRGQDVALRCDPISGHVSLFWYQQALGQGPEFLTYFQNEAQLDKSGLPSDRFFAERPEGSVSTLKIQRTQQEDSAVYLCASSVGLAAEYEQYFGPGTRLTVT.

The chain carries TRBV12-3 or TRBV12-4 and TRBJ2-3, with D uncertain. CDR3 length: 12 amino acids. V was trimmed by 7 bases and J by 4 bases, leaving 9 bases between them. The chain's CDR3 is CASNYAADTQYF. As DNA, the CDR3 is TGTGCCAGCAACTATGCAGCAGATACGCAGTATTTT.

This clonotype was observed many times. The CDR3 loop reads CSARDAGTSHEQYF. In DNA form, the CDR3 reads TGCAGTGCTAGGGATGCCGGGACTAGCCACGAGCAGTACTTC. The chain couples TRBV20-1 to TRBJ2-7; 9 nucleotides line up with TRBD2. Per the germline V gene, CDR1 is DFQATT and CDR2 is SNEGSKA (reference sequence). This CDR3 region has 14 residues. The V and J ends lost 3 bases and 5 bases, in that order; junction bases with no gene match: 8.

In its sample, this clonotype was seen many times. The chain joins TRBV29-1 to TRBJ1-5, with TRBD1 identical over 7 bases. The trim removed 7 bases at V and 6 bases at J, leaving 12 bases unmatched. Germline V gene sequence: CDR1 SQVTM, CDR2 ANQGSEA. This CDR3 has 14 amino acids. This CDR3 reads CSATTGVGSQPQHF. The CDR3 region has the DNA TGCAGCGCTACCACAGGGGTGGGGAGTCAGCCCCAGCATTTT.

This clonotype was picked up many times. In DNA form, the CDR3 reads TGCAGTGCTAGCGGACTACCCTACGAGCAGTACTTC. It is translated as CSASGLPYEQYF. This chain links TRBV20-1 with TRBJ2-7, with a weak D call TRBD2 (6 bases). The CDR3 has 12 residues. Germline CDR1 is DFQATT and CDR2 is SNEGSKA (reference sequence). V was cut by 3 bases and J by 2 bases, with 8 bases left in between.

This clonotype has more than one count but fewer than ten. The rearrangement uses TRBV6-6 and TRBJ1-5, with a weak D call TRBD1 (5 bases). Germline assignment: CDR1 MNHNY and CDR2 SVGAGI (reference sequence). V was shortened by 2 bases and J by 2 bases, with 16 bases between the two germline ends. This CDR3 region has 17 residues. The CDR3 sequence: CASSYSIDRTGNQPQHF. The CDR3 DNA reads TGTGCCAGCAGTTACAGCATCGACAGAACGGGCAATCAGCCCCAGCATTTT.

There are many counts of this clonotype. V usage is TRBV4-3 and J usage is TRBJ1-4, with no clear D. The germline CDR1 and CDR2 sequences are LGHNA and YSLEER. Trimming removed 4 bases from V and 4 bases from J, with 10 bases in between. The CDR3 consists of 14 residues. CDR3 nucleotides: TGCGCCAGCAGCCTTGTCTTAAGTAATGAAAAACTGTTTTTT. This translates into CASSLVLSNEKLFF.

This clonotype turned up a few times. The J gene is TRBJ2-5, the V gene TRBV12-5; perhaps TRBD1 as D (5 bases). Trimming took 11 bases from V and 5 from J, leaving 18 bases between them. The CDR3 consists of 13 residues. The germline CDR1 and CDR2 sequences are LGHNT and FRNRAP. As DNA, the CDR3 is TGTGCTTGCACCACAGGTTTGGGGGAGACCCAGTACTTC. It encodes CACTTGLGETQYF.

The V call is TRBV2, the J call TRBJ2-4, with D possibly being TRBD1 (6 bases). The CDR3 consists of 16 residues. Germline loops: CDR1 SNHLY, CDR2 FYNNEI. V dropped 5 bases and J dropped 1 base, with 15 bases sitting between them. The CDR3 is CASSPGQLTAKNIQYF. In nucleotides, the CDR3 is TGTGCCAGCAGTCCCGGACAGTTGACCGCCAAAAACATTCAGTACTTC. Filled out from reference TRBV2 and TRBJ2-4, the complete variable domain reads EPEVTQTPSHQVTQMGQEVILRCVPISNHLYFYWYRQILGQKVEFLVSFYNNEISEKSEIFDDQFSVERPDGSNFTLKIRSTKLEDSAMYFCASSPGQLTAKNIQYFGAGTRLSVL.

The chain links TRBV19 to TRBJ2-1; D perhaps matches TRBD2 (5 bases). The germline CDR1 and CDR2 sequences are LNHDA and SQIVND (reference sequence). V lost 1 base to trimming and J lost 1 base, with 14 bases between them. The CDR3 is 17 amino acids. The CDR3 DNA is TGTGCCAGTAGTATAGGGGGAGCCCGTGGGTCCTACAATGAGCAGTTCTTC. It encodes CASSIGGARGSYNEQFF.

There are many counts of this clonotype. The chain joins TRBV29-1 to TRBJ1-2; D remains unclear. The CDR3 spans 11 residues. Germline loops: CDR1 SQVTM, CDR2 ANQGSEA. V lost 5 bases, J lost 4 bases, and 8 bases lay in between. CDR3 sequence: CSVRAGYGYTF. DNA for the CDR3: TGCAGCGTTAGGGCGGGCTATGGCTACACCTTC. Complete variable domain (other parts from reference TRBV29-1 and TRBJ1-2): SAVISQKPSRDICQRGTSLTIQCQVDSQVTMMFWYRQQPGQSLTLIATANQGSEATYESGFVIDKFPISRPNLTFSTLTVSNMSPEDSSIYLCSVRAGYGYTFGSGTRLTVV.

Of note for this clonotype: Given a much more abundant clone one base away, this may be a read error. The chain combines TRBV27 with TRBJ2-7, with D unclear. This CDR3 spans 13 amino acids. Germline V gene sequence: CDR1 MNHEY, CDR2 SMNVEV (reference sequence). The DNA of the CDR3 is TGTGCCAGCCGTTTTCGCCGTTATCACGAGCAGTACTTC. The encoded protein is CASRFRRYHEQYF.

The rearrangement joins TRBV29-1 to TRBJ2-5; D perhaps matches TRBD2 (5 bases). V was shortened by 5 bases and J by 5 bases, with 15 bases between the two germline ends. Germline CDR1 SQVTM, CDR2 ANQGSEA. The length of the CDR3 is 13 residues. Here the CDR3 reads CSVQSHPGETQYF. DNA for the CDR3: TGCAGCGTTCAAAGTCACCCGGGGGAGACCCAGTACTTC.

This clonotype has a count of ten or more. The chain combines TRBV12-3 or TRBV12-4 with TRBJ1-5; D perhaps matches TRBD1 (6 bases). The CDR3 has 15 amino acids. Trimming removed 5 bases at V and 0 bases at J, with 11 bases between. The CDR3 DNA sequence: TGTGCCAGCAGTCGCTGGACAGTTAGCAATCAGCCCCAGCATTTT. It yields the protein CASSRWTVSNQPQHF.

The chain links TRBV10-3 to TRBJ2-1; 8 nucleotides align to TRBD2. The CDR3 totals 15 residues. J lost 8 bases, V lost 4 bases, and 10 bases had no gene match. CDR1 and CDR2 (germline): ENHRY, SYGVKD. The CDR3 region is CAISGSGSGRYEQFF. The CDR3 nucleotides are TGTGCCATCAGTGGGAGCGGGAGTGGTAGGTATGAGCAGTTCTTC.

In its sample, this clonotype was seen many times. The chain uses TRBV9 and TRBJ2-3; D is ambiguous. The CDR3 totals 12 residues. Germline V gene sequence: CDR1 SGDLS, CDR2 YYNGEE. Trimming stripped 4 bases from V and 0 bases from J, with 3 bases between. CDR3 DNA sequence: TGTGCCAGCAGCTGGAGCACAGATACGCAGTATTTT. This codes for CASSWSTDTQYF.

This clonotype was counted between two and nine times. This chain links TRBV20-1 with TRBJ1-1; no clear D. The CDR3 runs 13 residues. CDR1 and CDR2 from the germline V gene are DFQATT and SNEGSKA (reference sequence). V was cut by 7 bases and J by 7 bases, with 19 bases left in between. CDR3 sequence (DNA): TGCAGTGTATGGGTTCCAAGGATCGATGAAGCTTTCTTT. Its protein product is CSVWVPRIDEAFF.

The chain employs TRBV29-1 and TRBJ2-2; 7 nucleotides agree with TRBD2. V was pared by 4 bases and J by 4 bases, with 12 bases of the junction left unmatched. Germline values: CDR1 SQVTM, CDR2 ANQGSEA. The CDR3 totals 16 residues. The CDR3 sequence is CSVGRSRGSGTGELFF. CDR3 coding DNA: TGCAGCGTTGGACGATCACGCGGGAGTGGCACCGGGGAGCTGTTTTTT.

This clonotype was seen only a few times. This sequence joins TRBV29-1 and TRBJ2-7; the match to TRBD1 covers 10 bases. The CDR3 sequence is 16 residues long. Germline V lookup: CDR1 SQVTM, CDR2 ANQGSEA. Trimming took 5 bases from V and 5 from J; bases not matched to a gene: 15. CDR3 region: CSVPRDRGRSLDEQYF. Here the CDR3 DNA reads TGCAGCGTTCCCCGGGACAGGGGACGTTCCCTGGACGAGCAGTACTTC.

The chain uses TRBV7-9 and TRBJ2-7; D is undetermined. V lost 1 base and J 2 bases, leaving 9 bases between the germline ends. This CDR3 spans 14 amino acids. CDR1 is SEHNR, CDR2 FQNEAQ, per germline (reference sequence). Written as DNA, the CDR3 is TGTGCCAGCAGCTTAGTGGCAGCAACCTACGAGCAGTACTTC. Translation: CASSLVAATYEQYF.

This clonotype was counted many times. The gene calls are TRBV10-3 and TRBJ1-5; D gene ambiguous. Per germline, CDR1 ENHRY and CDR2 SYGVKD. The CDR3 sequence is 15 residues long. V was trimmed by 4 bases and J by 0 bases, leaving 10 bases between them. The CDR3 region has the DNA TGTGCCATCAGTGCCTCGGTAGATAGCAATCAGCCCCAGCATTTT. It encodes CAISASVDSNQPQHF.

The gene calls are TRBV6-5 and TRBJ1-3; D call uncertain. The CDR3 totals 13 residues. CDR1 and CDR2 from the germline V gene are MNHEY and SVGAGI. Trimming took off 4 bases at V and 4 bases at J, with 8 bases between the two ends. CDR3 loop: CASSFPGGNTIYF. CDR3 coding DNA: TGTGCCAGCAGTTTTCCAGGCGGAAACACCATATATTTT.

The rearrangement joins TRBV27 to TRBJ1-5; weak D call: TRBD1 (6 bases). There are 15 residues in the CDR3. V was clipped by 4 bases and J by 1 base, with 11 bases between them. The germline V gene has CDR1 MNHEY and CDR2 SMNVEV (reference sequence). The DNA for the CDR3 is TGTGCCAGCAGTTCTGGGGGGGCGAGCAATCAGCCCCAGCATTTT. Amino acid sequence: CASSSGGASNQPQHF.

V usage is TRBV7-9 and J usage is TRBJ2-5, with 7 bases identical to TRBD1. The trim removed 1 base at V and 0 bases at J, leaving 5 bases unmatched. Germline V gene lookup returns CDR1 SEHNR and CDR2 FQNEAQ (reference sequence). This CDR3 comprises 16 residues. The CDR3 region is CASSLEGQRHQETQYF. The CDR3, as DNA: TGTGCCAGCAGCTTAGAGGGACAGAGACACCAAGAGACCCAGTACTTC. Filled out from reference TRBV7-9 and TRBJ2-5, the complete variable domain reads DTGVSQNPRHKITKRGQNVTFRCDPISEHNRLYWYRQTLGQGPEFLTYFQNEAQLEKSRLLSDRFSAERPKGSFSTLEIQRTEQGDSAMYLCASSLEGQRHQETQYFGPGTRLLVL.